A single T cell receptor (beta chain) is shown here with its context. There is no known antigen for this receptor. Per-nucleotide qualities are absent, and no much larger clonotype sits a single base away. In light of the paper, this sample's time point label describes: baseline before oral tofacitinib. Lesional scalp punch biopsies and peripheral blood were collected from alopecia areata patients. PBMCs were isolated by density centrifugation and stained for CD3, CD4 and CD8, after which CD4+ and CD8+ T cells were sorted on a FACSAria. CDR1 and CDR2 were assigned from the germline V gene as MNHEY and SVGAGI. Including the terminal cysteine and phenylalanine, the CDR3 comprises 14 residues. Left in the record is the CDR3 DNA by itself, 42 bases read in frame from the first base. V is clipped by 4 bases and J by 7 bases, and the sequence between their germline boundaries is 11 bases long. These data originate in a study of CD8+ T cells in alopecia areata (dated by TCRdb to about 2018). In the study overall: The treated patients took part in an open-label pilot trial in which moderate-to-severe alopecia areata was treated with oral tofacitinib at 5 to 10 mg twice daily. Patients stayed on tofacitinib for 6 to 18 months and then had 6 months of follow-up off drug so that delayed response and recurrence could be assessed. To study T cell clonal expansion in alopecia areata, the researchers applied high-throughput TCRbeta sequencing to both the C3H/HeJ mouse model and human patients. On the human side, TCRbeta sequencing was run on scalp tissue and on sorted CD4+ and CD8+ peripheral blood T cells from healthy controls and from alopecia areata patients with either patchy or totalis/universalis disease. Biopsies were taken from tofacitinib-treated patients at baseline and at 4 and 24 weeks of treatment, and a later scalp biopsy was taken in several of the tofacitinib-treated patients. Scalp clonality was compared across normal scalp (n=4), patchy alopecia areata scalp (n=8), and alopecia totalis/universalis scalp (n=8). RNA was extracted with the PAXgene miRNA kit for fixed scalp, the miRNeasy kit for PBMCs, and the RNeasy kit for mouse skin. immunoSEQ multiplex PCR using 35 Vbeta forward primers and 13 Jbeta reverse primers was used to amplify TCRbeta CDR3 regions. Paper-wide results and their limitations: Scalp TCR repertoire analysis is complicated because resident alphabeta T cells in normal human skin are also sequenced, whereas mouse skin is dominated by gammadelta T cells. Compared with normal scalp, lesional scalp had higher clonality and more expanded CD8+ clones, particularly in alopecia totalis/universalis, a pattern that suggests antigenic drive. Shared TCR sequences between patients were less evident than in mice, which may be partly attributable to HLA diversity in the patient population.

Library prep was done by the immunoSEQ multiplex PCR assay. To provide template for TCR sequencing, every sample had RNA extracted and reverse transcribed into cDNA. First-strand cDNA was synthesized with SuperScript III using a 2:1 mix of oligo-dT and random hexamers. A synthetic immune receptor repertoire was used to gauge amplification bias, and whatever bias remained was removed computationally. In the source study's methods: Raw reads were preprocessed to remove errors, and CDR3 was defined by IMGT conventions from the conserved cysteine to phenylalanine. Clonality was computed by normalizing Shannon entropy by log2 of the number of productive unique TCRs and subtracting the result from 1. Whether scalp clones were CD4 or CD8 was inferred by matching scalp TCRbeta sequences against CD4 and CD8 repertoires sorted from blood. TCRdb carries this immuneACCESS record with in-frame sequences only. Its versions omit some clonotypes, under half of them owing to an unresolved V gene in the studies checked, with the rest unexplained. The DNA was the basis for D and trimming; V, J and clone size are from that table. The sample contains 200,000 to 250,000 clones, more than 45% of them found a single time. Over 0.4% of the sample is in the top ten clones.

This sequence uses TRBV6-5 and TRBJ1-6; the D gene cannot be named for sure. The sample here was CD4+ T cells sorted from blood, taken at week 0. This receptor was taken from a human donor with alopecia areata. This receptor has the CDR3 CASSSGGRNSPLHF. The nucleotide sequence is given as TGTGCCAGCAGTTCAGGAGGGAGGAATTCACCCCTCCACTTT.